This TCR beta chain is from a study of T cells in localized non-small cell lung cancer. Concerning this clone: The antigen is undetermined.

The protocol was immunoSEQ multiplex PCR, while the TCRdb copy is restricted to in-frame clones and leaves out a portion. Of about 5,900 clones listed, under 30% are singletons. Study conclusions and caveats: Highest T cell clonality was seen in uninvolved adjacent lung, surpassing that measured in tumor. Heterogeneity remains possible, as sequencing covered one tumor region only. Elevated circulating T cell density in blood was associated with longer overall survival. A median around 57 of the top 100 tumor clones appeared in adjacent lung.

The germline V gene encodes CDR1 WNHNN and CDR2 SYGVQD (reference sequence). The CDR3 has 14 residues. The V segment lost 6 bases and the J segment 0 bases; nucleotides outside the gene matches: 2. This material consisted of lung tumor tissue, taken before any cancer treatment. This receptor was obtained from a female donor of 60 years or more with stage I lung adenocarcinoma. The V and J genes are TRBV10-1 and TRBJ2-3, with 8 bases fitting TRBD2. DNA of the CDR3: TGCGCCAGCAGCGTAGCGGGGAGCACAGATACGCAGTATTTT. It is translated as CASSVAGSTDTQYF.